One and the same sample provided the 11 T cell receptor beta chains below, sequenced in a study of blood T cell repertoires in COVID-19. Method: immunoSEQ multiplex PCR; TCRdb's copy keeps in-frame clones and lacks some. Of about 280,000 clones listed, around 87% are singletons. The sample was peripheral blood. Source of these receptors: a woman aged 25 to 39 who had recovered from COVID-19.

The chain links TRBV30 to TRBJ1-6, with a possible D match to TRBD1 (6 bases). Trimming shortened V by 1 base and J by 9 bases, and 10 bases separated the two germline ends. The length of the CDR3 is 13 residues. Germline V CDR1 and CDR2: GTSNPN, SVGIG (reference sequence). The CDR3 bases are TGTGCCTGGAGTGAGGACAGCGGTTCACCCCTCCACTTT. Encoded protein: CAWSEDSGSPLHF.

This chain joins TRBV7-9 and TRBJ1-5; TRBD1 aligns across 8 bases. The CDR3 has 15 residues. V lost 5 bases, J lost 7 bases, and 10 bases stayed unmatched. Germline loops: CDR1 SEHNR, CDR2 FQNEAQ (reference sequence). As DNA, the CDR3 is TGTGCCAGCAGCCGGAATACAGGGGGTCTACAGCCCCAGCATTTT. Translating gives CASSRNTGGLQPQHF.

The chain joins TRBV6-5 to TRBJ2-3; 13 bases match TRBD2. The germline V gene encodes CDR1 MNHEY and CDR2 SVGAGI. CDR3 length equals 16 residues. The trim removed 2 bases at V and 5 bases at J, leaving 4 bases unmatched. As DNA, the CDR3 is TGTGCCAGCAGTTACCGGACTAGCGGGAGTAAAGATACGCAGTATTTT. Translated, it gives CASSYRTSGSKDTQYF.

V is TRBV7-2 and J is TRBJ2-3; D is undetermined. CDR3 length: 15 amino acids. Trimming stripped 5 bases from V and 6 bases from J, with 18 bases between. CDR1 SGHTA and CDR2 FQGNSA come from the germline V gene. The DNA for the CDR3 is TGTGCCAGCAGCCAACCATCCTACCGTCGGGATACGCAGTATTTT. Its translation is CASSQPSYRRDTQYF.

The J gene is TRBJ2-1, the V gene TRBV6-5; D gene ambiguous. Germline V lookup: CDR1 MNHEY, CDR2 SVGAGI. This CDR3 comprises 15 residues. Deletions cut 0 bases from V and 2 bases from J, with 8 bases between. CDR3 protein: CASSYSVGPYNEQFF. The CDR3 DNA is TGTGCCAGCAGTTACTCAGTGGGCCCCTACAATGAGCAGTTCTTC.

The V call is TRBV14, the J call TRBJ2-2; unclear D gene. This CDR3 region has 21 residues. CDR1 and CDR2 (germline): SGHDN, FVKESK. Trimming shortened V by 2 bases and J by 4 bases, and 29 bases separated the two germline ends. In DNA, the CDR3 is TGTGCCAGCAGCCAAATAATCAACATCGTGAGTCTTCGATCAGGCACCGGGGAGCTGTTTTTT. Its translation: CASSQIINIVSLRSGTGELFF.

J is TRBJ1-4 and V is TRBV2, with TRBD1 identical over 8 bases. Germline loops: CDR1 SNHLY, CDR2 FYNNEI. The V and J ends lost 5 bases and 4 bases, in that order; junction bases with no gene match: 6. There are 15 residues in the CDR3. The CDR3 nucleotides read TGTGCCAGCAGTCGTAACAGGGGGGATAATGAAAAACTGTTTTTT. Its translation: CASSRNRGDNEKLFF.

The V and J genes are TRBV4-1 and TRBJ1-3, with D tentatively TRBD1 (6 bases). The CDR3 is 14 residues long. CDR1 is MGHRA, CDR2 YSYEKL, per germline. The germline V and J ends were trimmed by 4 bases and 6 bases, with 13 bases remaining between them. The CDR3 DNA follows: TGCGCCAGCAGCCGCACAGGGCTAGCAAACACCATATATTTT. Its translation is CASSRTGLANTIYF.

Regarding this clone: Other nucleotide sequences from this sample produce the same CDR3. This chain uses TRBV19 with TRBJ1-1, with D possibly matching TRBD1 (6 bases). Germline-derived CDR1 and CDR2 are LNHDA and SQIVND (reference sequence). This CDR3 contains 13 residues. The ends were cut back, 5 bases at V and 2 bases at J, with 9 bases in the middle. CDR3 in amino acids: CASSRGGNTEAFF. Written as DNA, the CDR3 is TGTGCCAGTAGTCGAGGGGGAAACACTGAAGCTTTCTTT.

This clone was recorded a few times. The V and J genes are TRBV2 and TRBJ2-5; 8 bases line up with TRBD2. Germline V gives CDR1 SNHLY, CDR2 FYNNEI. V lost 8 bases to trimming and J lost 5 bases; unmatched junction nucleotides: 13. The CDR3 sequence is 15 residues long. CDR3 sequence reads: CASGGTSSFAETQYF. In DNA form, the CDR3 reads TGTGCCAGCGGGGGGACTAGTTCCTTTGCCGAGACCCAGTACTTC.

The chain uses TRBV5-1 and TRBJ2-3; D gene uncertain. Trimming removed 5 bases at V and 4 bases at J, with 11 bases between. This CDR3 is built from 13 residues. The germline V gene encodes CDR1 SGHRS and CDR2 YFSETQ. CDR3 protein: CASSPFSADTQYF. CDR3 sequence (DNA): TGCGCCAGCAGTCCCTTCTCCGCAGATACGCAGTATTTT.